Below are 20 T cell receptor beta chains sequenced from a single sample in a study of kidney transplant recipient with SARS-CoV-2 infection. TCRdb analysed the reads with MiXCR anew, one entry per CDR3 protein. The sample has roughly 230,000 distinct CDR3 sequences, around 28% seen once; the top ten hold roughly 7.3%. This specimen was a blood sample, taken at baseline and between days 110 and 120 from a kidney transplant recipient. These receptors were collected from a male patient aged 25-45 years who had COVID-19 and was a kidney transplant recipient. Some T cells may be graft donor cells.

This clonotype appeared many times. The rearrangement links TRBV27 to TRBJ2-2, with D unresolved. The CDR3 has 11 amino acids. The germline V gene has CDR1 MNHEY and CDR2 SMNVEV (reference sequence). The V and J ends lost 8 bases and 6 bases respectively, with 7 bases between them. In DNA form, the CDR3 reads TGTGCCAGCTACTGGTCCGGGGAGCTGTTTTTT. This encodes CASYWSGELFF.

This clonotype was observed at least ten times. The CDR3 sequence is CASSHLHPISGLTGELFF. The CDR3 DNA reads as TGTGCCAGCAGCCACTTACATCCCATTTCAGGCTTGACCGGGGAGCTGTTTTTT. This chain joins TRBV3-1 and TRBJ2-2; D is unclear. Germline V gene lookup returns CDR1 LGHDT and CDR2 YNNKEL (reference sequence). This CDR3 is built from 18 residues. V was cut by 3 bases and J by 5 bases, with 22 bases left in between.

In this sample, this clonotype turned up many times. This sequence joins TRBV18 and TRBJ1-3, with a possible D match to TRBD1 (6 bases). The CDR3 runs to 13 residues. V dropped 6 bases and J dropped 1 base, with 7 bases sitting between them. The V gene's germline CDR1 is KGHSH and CDR2 LQKENI. The DNA of the CDR3 is TGTGCCAGCTCGGGACAATCTGGAAACACCATATATTTT. It translates to CASSGQSGNTIYF. Filled out from reference TRBV18 and TRBJ1-3, the complete variable domain reads NAGVMQNPRHLVRRRGQEARLRCSPMKGHSHVYWYRQLPEEGLKFMVYLQKENIIDESGMPKERFSAEFPKEGPSILRIQQVVRGDSAAYFCASSGQSGNTIYFGEGSWLTVV.

With respect to this clonotype: A much larger clone sits a single nucleotide away, making a read error possible. The chain combines TRBV6-5 with TRBJ1-4; TRBD1 agrees at 7 bases. This CDR3 spans 17 amino acids. From germline, CDR1 is MNHEY and CDR2 SVGAGI. DNA for the CDR3: TGTGCCAGCACCCACCTTCGGGACAGCGCAACTAATGGAAAACTGTTTTTT. Its translation is CASTHLRDSATNGKLFF.

This clonotype was counted many times. The V call is TRBV7-8, the J call TRBJ1-2, with D hard to call. CDR1 and CDR2 (germline): SGHVS, FQNEAQ. The V end was cut by 5 bases, the J end by 4 bases, with 23 bases between. The CDR3 runs 17 residues. CDR3 DNA: TGTGCCAGCAGCCGCAAGAAGTTTACCCGAAAGACCTATGGCTACACCTTC. The encoded protein is CASSRKKFTRKTYGYTF.

This clonotype occurred a few times. V and J are TRBV19 and TRBJ2-3; D possibly matches TRBD1 or TRBD2 (5 bases each). Germline CDR1 and CDR2: LNHDA and SQIVND (reference sequence). The CDR3 contains 15 residues. With 3 bases removed from V and 2 bases from J, the gap between germline ends came to 12 bases. The CDR3, as DNA: TGTGCCAGTAGTATGGGGTCGGGGCCCACAGATACGCAGTATTTT. This sequence encodes CASSMGSGPTDTQYF.

With regard to this clonotype: A single base separates this from a much larger clone, so it may be a read error. The chain recombines TRBV7-7 with TRBJ1-2; no clear D. This CDR3 has 17 residues. Trimming removed 5 bases at V and 4 bases at J, with 23 bases between. The germline V gene has CDR1 SSHAT and CDR2 FNYEAQ (reference sequence). CDR3 protein: CASSIQPKCRKTYGYTF. The CDR3 bases are TGTGCCAGCAGCATACAACCTAAGTGCCGAAAGACCTATGGCTACACCTTC.

Remarks on this clonotype: This likely comes from a read error, as the CDR3 has no conserved phenylalanine or tryptophan at its end. This chain uses TRBV5-5 with TRBJ2-5; D tentatively fits TRBD1 or TRBD2 (5 bases each). CDR3 size: 16 residues. The germline V and J ends were trimmed by 4 bases and 3 bases, with 19 bases remaining between them. Germline V lookup: CDR1 SGHKS, CDR2 YYEKEE (reference sequence). The CDR3 sequence is CASSPRDRGSEETQYL. In DNA, the CDR3 is TGTGCCAGCAGCCCCCGGGACCGTGGGAGCGAAGAGACCCAGTACTTG.

Ten or more counts support this clonotype. The gene calls are TRBV5-6 and TRBJ2-7; D perhaps matches TRBD1 (6 bases). This CDR3 has 14 amino acids. Per germline, CDR1 SGHDT and CDR2 YYEEEE. V dropped 0 bases and J dropped 2 bases, with 9 bases sitting between them. CDR3 DNA sequence: TGTGCCAGCAGCTTGGAAGGGGGAACCTACGAGCAGTACTTC. Amino acids: CASSLEGGTYEQYF.

A note on this clonotype: A much larger clone sits a single nucleotide away, making a read error possible. The CDR3 end shows no conserved phenylalanine or tryptophan, and so a read error is likely. The chain couples TRBV6-5 to TRBJ1-1; no clear D. The V gene lost 8 bases and the J gene lost 2 bases, with 9 bases spanning the gap. Germline V gene lookup returns CDR1 MNHEY and CDR2 SVGAGI. CDR3 length: 12 residues. The CDR3 coding sequence is TGTGCCAGCTCGAGGAGTAACACTGAAGCTTTCCTT. This encodes CASSRSNTEAFL.

Of note for this clonotype: This could be a read error, since a much larger clone is one nucleotide away. The CDR3 DNA reads as TGTGCCAGCGGTCGTCCGGGGGCGGGACAAGAGACCCAGTACTTC. Residues: CASGRPGAGQETQYF. J is TRBJ2-5 and V is TRBV28; D is tentatively TRBD1 or TRBD2 (6 bases each). Germline V CDR1 and CDR2: MDHEN, SYDVKM. The CDR3 is 15 residues long. Trimming removed 8 bases from V and 2 bases from J, with 18 bases in between.

About this clonotype itself: This sequence may be a read error, since a much larger clone differs from it by one base. V is TRBV19 and J is TRBJ1-2, with 7 bases fitting TRBD1. The CDR3 covers 15 residues. Germline CDR1 is LNHDA and CDR2 is SQIVND (reference sequence). With V trimmed by 4 bases and J by 7 bases, 12 bases remained unmatched. The CDR3 loop reads CASSTGTAKPPGYTF. The CDR3 DNA is TGTGCCAGTAGTACAGGGACAGCAAAGCCCCCTGGCTACACCTTC.

Worth noting for this clonotype: Possible read error: a much larger clone is one base away. The chain is built from TRBV28 and TRBJ2-7, with D perhaps matching TRBD1 (5 bases). Deletions cut 7 bases from V and 0 bases from J, with 13 bases between. Germline-derived CDR1 and CDR2 are MDHEN and SYDVKM. This CDR3 is 14 amino acids long. CDR3 sequence reads: CASILGGASYEQYF. The CDR3 DNA follows: TGTGCCAGCATCCTGGGTGGGGCCTCCTACGAGCAGTACTTC.

In regard to this clonotype: A read error is likely here: a far larger clone is one base away. V gene TRBV5-5 combines with J gene TRBJ1-2; TRBD1 matches at 8 bases. Germline CDR1 SGHKS, CDR2 YYEKEE (reference sequence). The CDR3 contains 13 residues. The CDR3 nucleotides are TGTGCCGGCAGCCTGACAGGGGACTATGGCTACACCTTC. It translates to CAGSLTGDYGYTF.

This clonotype has a count of ten or more. V and J are TRBV24-1 and TRBJ1-1, with 8 bases aligning to TRBD1. The germline CDR1 and CDR2 sequences are KGHDR and SFDVKD. V shed 4 bases and J 5 bases; nucleotides not matched to a gene: 8. The CDR3 totals 15 residues. CDR3 protein: CATSEAGGASTEAFF. The CDR3 coding sequence is TGTGCCACCAGTGAAGCAGGGGGCGCGAGTACTGAAGCTTTCTTT.

This clonotype was observed many times. The chain joins TRBV11-2 to TRBJ2-7, with D unresolved. Germline loops: CDR1 SGHAT, CDR2 FQNNGV. This CDR3 is built from 13 residues. Deletions cut 3 bases from V and 6 bases from J, with 12 bases between. The CDR3 loop reads CASSLAPRREQYF. The CDR3 DNA sequence: TGTGCCAGCAGCTTGGCCCCTCGGCGCGAGCAGTACTTC.

This clonotype was picked up many times. The chain carries TRBV11-2 and TRBJ1-4; D is possibly TRBD1 (5 bases). The CDR3 is made up of 15 amino acids. V dropped 5 bases and J dropped 6 bases, with 16 bases sitting between them. Germline V gene lookup returns CDR1 SGHAT and CDR2 FQNNGV. The CDR3, as DNA: TGTGCCAGCAGCGCTTATGGGGCTCGTTATGAAAAACTGTTTTTT. This encodes CASSAYGARYEKLFF. The full variable domain, completed using reference TRBV11-2 and TRBJ1-4, is EAGVAQSPRYKIIEKRQSVAFWCNPISGHATLYWYQQILGQGPKLLIQFQNNGVVDDSQLPKDRFSAERLKGVDSTLKIQPAKLEDSAVYLCASSAYGARYEKLFFGSGTQLSVL.

A note on this clonotype: A much larger clone is a single base away; this may be a read error. The chain joins TRBV5-1 to TRBJ2-7, with TRBD1 identical over 7 bases. In germline, CDR1 is SGHRS, CDR2 YFSETQ. J lost 9 bases, V lost 2 bases, and 11 bases had no gene match. This CDR3 region has 14 residues. In nucleotides, the CDR3 is TGCGCCAGCAGCTTCGGGGTGACAGGGAACCCGCAGTACTTC. Translating it yields CASSFGVTGNPQYF. The full variable domain, with the rest looked up from reference TRBV5-1 and TRBJ2-7, is KAGVTQTPRYLIKTRGQQVTLSCSPISGHRSVSWYQQTPGQGLQFLFEYFSETQRNKGNFPGRFSGRQFSNSRSEMNVSTLELGDSALYLCASSFGVTGNPQYFGPGTRLTVT.

This clonotype was found a few times. A much larger clone lies a single base off, so this may be a read error. This chain connects TRBV10-2 to TRBJ1-2, with D perhaps TRBD1 (6 bases). CDR3 length: 17 residues. The V gene's germline CDR1 is WSHSY and CDR2 SAAADI. CDR3 residues: CASSRGHTSRKTYGHTF. The CDR3 bases are TGCGCCAGCAGTAGGGGACACACTTCTAGAAAGACCTATGGCCACACCTTC.

This clonotype was found many times. J is TRBJ2-5 and V is TRBV19; weak D call: TRBD2 (7 bases). V lost 1 base, J lost 5 bases, and 17 bases lay in between. The CDR3 spans 16 residues. Germline values: CDR1 LNHDA, CDR2 SQIVND (reference sequence). The CDR3 sequence: CASSIGFGGPGETQYF. The CDR3 bases are TGTGCCAGTAGTATAGGGTTCGGGGGGCCGGGGGAGACCCAGTACTTC.